The source of this T cell receptor (beta chain) is a study of PD-1 blockade in classical Hodgkin lymphoma. Study-level results: Newly diagnosed patients were reported to exhibit reduced baseline TCR diversity relative to healthy donors. Possibly reflecting disease activity or prior therapy, repertoire differences have causes that remain undefined.

In regard to this clone: What it binds is unknown.

Using immunoSEQ multiplex PCR, the repertoire was profiled, and TCRdb retains in-frame clones only, with some absent. This table holds around 20,000 clones, approximately 92% found once. Time point denoted: newly diagnosed, previously untreated cHL patient sample. It was by magnetic negative selection that CD4+ T cells were purified from thawed PBMCs. Comparison relied on PBMCs that came from newly diagnosed, untreated classical Hodgkin lymphoma. What was sequenced was CD4+ T cells from blood. This receptor was identified in a human donor with classical Hodgkin lymphoma.

In DNA, the CDR3 is TGTGCCAGCAGTTTATACGCCTACGAGCAGTACTTC. Translation: CASSLYAYEQYF. V and J are TRBV27 and TRBJ2-7, with D unresolved. The germline V and J ends were trimmed by 1 base and 2 bases, with 3 bases remaining between them. The CDR3 loop spans 12 amino acids. Germline loops: CDR1 MNHEY, CDR2 SMNVEV (reference sequence).